What follows are 7 T cell receptor beta chains derived from one specimen sequenced in a study of blood T cells in healthy people across ages. Sample-barcoded 5' priming and a J-beta primer mix drove a second PCR of roughly 7 to 11 cycles. Each CDR3 protein gets one entry after TCRdb re-called the 5' RACE reads with MiXCR. Of 1.4 million to 1.5 million distinct CDR3 sequences listed, around 42% are singletons. Sequenced material: blood. Every receptor here comes from a woman younger than 35 in good health.

The chain carries TRBV7-9 and TRBJ2-1, with TRBD2 matching over 10 bases. V gave up 10 bases and J gave up 3 bases; unmatched junction bases: 15. CDR3 length: 17 amino acids. The germline V gene has CDR1 SEHNR and CDR2 FQNEAQ (reference sequence). DNA for the CDR3: TGTGCCACCACTATCTATCTGGAGCGGGAGGGCTACAATGAGCAGTTCTTC. This translates into CATTIYLEREGYNEQFF.

As concerns this clonotype: The conserved final phenylalanine or tryptophan is absent from the CDR3, which likely points to a read error. The V gene is TRBV12-3 or TRBV12-4, the J gene TRBJ2-7; D remains ambiguous. The germline V and J ends were trimmed by 0 bases and 1 base, with 10 bases remaining between them. The CDR3 sequence is 15 residues long. Here the CDR3 DNA reads TGTGCCAGCAGTTTAGCGCTGTCCCAGTCCTACGAGCAGTACTTA. Translation gives CASSLALSQSYEQYL.

The V and J genes are TRBV2 and TRBJ1-1; TRBD1 might be the D (6 bases). CDR1 and CDR2 (germline): SNHLY, FYNNEI. Trimming pared 7 bases from V and 1 base from J, leaving 10 bases between. The CDR3 runs to 13 residues. The CDR3 region is CASTGHPNTEAFF. The CDR3 DNA reads TGTGCCAGCACGGGACACCCGAACACTGAAGCTTTCTTT.

This clonotype appeared a few times. The genes are TRBV3-1 and TRBJ2-1; a weak D match, TRBD2 (5 bases). With the DNA end fitting TRBJ2-7 better, the J assignment may be wrong. The CDR3 extends over 13 amino acids. Germline values: CDR1 LGHDT, CDR2 YNNKEL (reference sequence). In nucleotides, the CDR3 is TGTGCCAGCAGCCAAGGAGGGTACAACGAGCAGTACTTC. Translating gives CASSQGGYNEQYF.

The chain recombines TRBV3-1 with TRBJ2-5, with 9 bases aligning to TRBD2. Germline CDR1 reads LGHDT; CDR2 reads YNNKEL (reference sequence). This CDR3 has 17 amino acids. J lost 8 bases, V lost 4 bases, and 17 bases had no gene match. CDR3 sequence reads: CASSPPPKREAILTQYF. CDR3 bases: TGTGCCAGCAGCCCACCACCGAAGCGGGAGGCCATCCTCACCCAGTACTTC.

V usage is TRBV15 and J usage is TRBJ2-3, with D hard to call. The germline V gene has CDR1 LNHNV and CDR2 YYDKDF (reference sequence). The CDR3 sequence is 18 residues long. Trimming left V 0 bases short and J 0 bases short, with 16 bases between. The CDR3 DNA reads as TGTGCCACCAGCAGAGATACGGCAGCAACGTTTAGCACAGATACGCAGTATTTT. This gives the protein CATSRDTAATFSTDTQYF. The variable domain in full, completed from reference TRBV15 and TRBJ2-3, reads DAMVIQNPRYQVTQFGKPVTLSCSQTLNHNVMYWYQQKSSQAPKLLFHYYDKDFNNEADTPDNFQSRRPNTSFCFLDIRSPGLGDTAMYLCATSRDTAATFSTDTQYFGPGTRLTVL.

This clonotype was detected once. The chain is built from TRBV7-8 and TRBJ1-2; D perhaps matches TRBD1 (5 bases). Germline V CDR1 and CDR2: SGHVS, FQNEAQ. The CDR3 spans 14 residues. Between the trimmed V and J ends, which lost 1 base and 8 bases, there was a span of 14 bases. The DNA for the CDR3 is TGTGCCAGCAGCTTAGGTGGGGCCTTCGGAGGCTACACCTTC. Translating it yields CASSLGGAFGGYTF.